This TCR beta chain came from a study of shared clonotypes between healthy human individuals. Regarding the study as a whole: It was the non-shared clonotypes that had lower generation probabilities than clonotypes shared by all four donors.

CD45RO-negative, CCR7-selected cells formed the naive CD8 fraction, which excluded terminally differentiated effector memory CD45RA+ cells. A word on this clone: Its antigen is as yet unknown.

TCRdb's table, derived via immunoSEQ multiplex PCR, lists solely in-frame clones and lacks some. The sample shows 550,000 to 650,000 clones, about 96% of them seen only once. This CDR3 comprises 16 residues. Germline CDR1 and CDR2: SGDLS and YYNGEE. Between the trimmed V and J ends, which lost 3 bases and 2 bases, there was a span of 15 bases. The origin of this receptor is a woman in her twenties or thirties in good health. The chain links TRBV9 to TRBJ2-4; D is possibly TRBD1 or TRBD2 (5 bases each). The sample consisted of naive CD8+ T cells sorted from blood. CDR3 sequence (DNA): TGTGCCAGCAGCGACCACGGGGACCCAACCAAAAACATTCAGTACTTC. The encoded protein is CASSDHGDPTKNIQYF.